This TCR beta chain was obtained from a study of memory CD8 T cells in hepatitis C reinfection. Study results and limitations: Only 4 or 5 donors prevented definitive conclusions about public clonotypes.

Sequencing was performed with immunoSEQ multiplex PCR; in TCRdb, only in-frame clones are kept and a portion is missing. The sample contains around 45,000 clones, more than 75% of which appear only once. With regard to this clone: The antigen is unknown.

Time point here: peak reinfection, 3 to 8 weeks after reinfection detection. No in vitro expansion preceded TCR sequencing of the sorted cells. The germline V and J ends were trimmed by 6 bases and 3 bases, with 11 bases remaining between them. CDR1 and CDR2 (germline): MNHEY, SMNVEV (reference sequence). The CDR3 loop spans 14 amino acids. The rearrangement links TRBV27 to TRBJ2-2, with D perhaps TRBD1 (6 bases). This TCR came from a man aged 18 to 30 with hepatitis C virus infection. Material for sequencing was naive CD8+ T cells sorted from blood. CDR3 in DNA: TGTGCCAGCAGCCACCAGGGGTACACCGGGGAGCTGTTTTTT. This codes for CASSHQGYTGELFF.